This entry is about one TCR beta chain. The data are from a study of OX40 agonist ivuxolimab in advanced cancers. This CDR3 contains 15 residues. The germline CDR1 and CDR2 sequences are GTSNPN and SVGIG (reference sequence). V lost 4 bases to trimming and J lost 4 bases; unmatched junction nucleotides: 9. Using immunoSEQ multiplex PCR, the repertoire was profiled, and TCRdb retains in-frame clones only, with some absent. The sample gives some 42,000 clones, around 87% of which show up once; 4.5% to 5% is in the top ten. The receptor was derived from an adult with an advanced solid tumor such as melanoma, head and neck, liver or kidney cancer. This rearrangement joins TRBV30 to TRBJ2-3; 9 bases are a match to TRBD1. This specimen consisted of CD4+ or CD8+ T cells sorted from blood, obtained in a trial of the OX40 agonist ivuxolimab. DNA of the CDR3: TGTGCCTGGACCCACCCGGACAGGGGCTCAGATACGCAGTATTTT. This sequence encodes CAWTHPDRGSDTQYF.